This TCR beta chain is drawn from a study of T-cell memory formation after mild COVID-19. The study, taken as a whole, reports: Day 15 to 85 contractors were CD4/CD8 balanced; later expanders leaned CD4+.

TCRdb recomputed calls from the 5' RACE reads with MiXCR, one row per CDR3 protein. This sample yields about 130,000 distinct CDR3 sequences, of which 16% are seen a single time; approximately 14% belongs to the top ten. The CDR3 spans 12 residues. The V gene's germline CDR1 is SGHTA and CDR2 FQGNSA. V lost 3 bases and J lost 8, with 9 bases in between. Remarks on this clonotype: Its target is not known.

The sample consisted of PBMCs or a T cell subset sorted from them (not recorded which). The chain links TRBV7-2 to TRBJ2-3; D remains unclear. This TCR derives from an adult woman who had mild COVID-19 (a few samples of this study predate the infection). Cell type and time point are not known. The CDR3 nucleotides read TGTGCCAGCAGCTTTCACCCGGGTACGCAGTATTTT. As protein: CASSFHPGTQYF.